This T cell receptor beta chain was sequenced for a study of beta chain features in type 1 diabetes. Notes on the study in general: Shorter TCRB CDR3s, moderately but significantly so, marked every one of the four CD4+ subsets in Type 1 diabetes patients.

Trimming cost V 7 bases and J 2 bases, with 12 bases left between them. The CDR3 is 13 amino acids. Germline V gives CDR1 SGHNT, CDR2 YYREEE (reference sequence). Worth noting for this clone: No antigen is known for it.

One heparinised blood draw, averaging about 100 mL, came from each donor. Isolation of CD4+ naive, central memory, regulatory and stem cell-like memory cells was achieved by sorting via CD45RO/CCR7/CD25/CD127/CD95/CD27. Sequencing targeted expressed TCRB transcripts, as all isolated RNA had been reverse transcribed. Using immunoSEQ multiplex PCR, the repertoire was profiled, and TCRdb retains in-frame clones only, with some absent. The sample has roughly 230,000 clones, 7.5% to 10% seen once; the top ten hold 0.03% to 0.035%. Sequences were obtained from naive CD4+ T cells from blood. The receptor was derived from a woman between 18 and 29 years old in good health. The V and J genes are TRBV5-4 and TRBJ1-1; possible D gene TRBD1, 6 bases. CDR3 DNA sequence: TGTGCCAGCGACCGCGGGGGCAACACTGAAGCTTTCTTT. This gives the protein CASDRGGNTEAFF. Supplemented by reference TRBV5-4 and TRBJ1-1, the full variable domain reads ETGVTQSPTHLIKTRGQQVTLRCSSQSGHNTVSWYQQALGQGPQFIFQYYREEENGRGNFPPRFSGLQFPNYSSELNVNALELDDSALYLCASDRGGNTEAFFGQGTRLTVV.